These 25 T cell receptor beta chains originate from one sample sequenced in a study of T cell responses to AZD1222 COVID-19 vaccine (dated by TCRdb to the early 2020s). The library was obtained by the immunoSEQ multiplex PCR assay. TCRdb stores this immuneACCESS table with in-frame sequences only. Part of the clones is absent; in the studies checked, under half of the shortfall reflects unresolved V genes, and no reason is known for the rest. For this sample the table gives over 100,000 clones, of which approximately 91% were detected only once. The top ten clones comprise 1% to 1.4% of the sample. Taken with the paper, the label for time point translates to: about 28 days (+/-7) after the second vaccine dose. The input for sequencing was peripheral blood, taken 28 days after the second AZD1222 dose. These receptors were collected from an adult who received the AZD1222 COVID-19 vaccine.

Details on this clone: One end of the junction does not line up with germline, which may come from a read error. The chain joins TRBV7-7 to TRBJ2-5; 14 bases are shared with TRBD2. The CDR3 spans 18 residues. Germline CDR1 is SSHAT and CDR2 is FNYEAQ (reference sequence). As DNA, the CDR3 is TGTGCTAGCAGCGCCCGACTAGCGGGAGGGGGGCCCCAAGAGACCCAGTACTTC. Its translation is CASSARLAGGGPQETQYF.

This clone was seen once. The V and J genes are TRBV7-8 and TRBJ2-1; 7 bases agree with TRBD2. The CDR3 runs to 14 residues. V dropped 2 bases and J dropped 8; count of bases not matched to a gene: 6. Germline V gene lookup returns CDR1 SGHVS and CDR2 FQNEAQ. The CDR3 nucleotides read TGTGCCAGCAGCTTATTTAGACTAGCAGATGAGCAGTTCTTC. Its translation is CASSLFRLADEQFF.

The chain carries TRBV2 and TRBJ1-5; D unclear. V was trimmed by 6 bases and J by 2 bases, leaving 14 bases between them. This CDR3 has 15 amino acids. CDR1 and CDR2 (germline): SNHLY, FYNNEI. The CDR3 is CASSEYSGRNQPQHF. In nucleotides, the CDR3 is TGTGCCAGCAGCGAGTACTCTGGACGCAATCAGCCCCAGCATTTT.

This sequence joins TRBV24-1 and TRBJ2-7; 9 positions agree with TRBD1. Germline loops: CDR1 KGHDR, CDR2 SFDVKD. J gave up 5 bases and V 5 bases, and 9 bases lay outside the gene matches. The CDR3 runs 15 residues. This chain's CDR3 is CATSAPGQGSDEQYF. The CDR3 DNA is TGTGCCACCAGTGCTCCGGGACAGGGATCCGACGAGCAGTACTTC.

Details on this clone: The same CDR3 can be traced to other DNA sequences in this sample. This chain links TRBV3-1 (or the pseudogene TRBV3-2) with TRBJ2-7; weak D call: TRBD1 (5 bases). The germline gives CDR1 LGHDT, CDR2 YNNKEL (reference sequence). The CDR3 length is 13 residues. V lost 0 bases to trimming and J lost 4 bases, with 7 bases between them. The CDR3 nucleotides read TGTGCCAGCAGCCAAGATGGGGCATACGAGCAGTACTTC. It specifies CASSQDGAYEQYF.

This chain uses TRBV7-8 with TRBJ2-6; unclear D gene. The CDR3 loop spans 16 amino acids. Trimming stripped 5 bases from V and 3 bases from J, with 14 bases between. Germline lookup yields CDR1 SGHVS and CDR2 FQNEAQ. The DNA for the CDR3 is TGTGCCAGCAGCCCGCTCGGGTTCCATGGGGCCAACGTCCTGACTTTC. Its protein is CASSPLGFHGANVLTF.

J is TRBJ1-2 and V is TRBV5-1; weak D call: TRBD1 (6 bases). Germline assignment: CDR1 SGHRS and CDR2 YFSETQ. The CDR3 is made up of 12 amino acids. With 1 base removed from V and 8 bases from J, the gap between germline ends came to 9 bases. The DNA for the CDR3 is TGCGCCAGCAGCTTGCAACAGGGCGGCTACACCTTC. Amino acids: CASSLQQGGYTF. Combining the CDR3 with reference TRBV5-1 and TRBJ1-2 gives the whole variable domain KAGVTQTPRYLIKTRGQQVTLSCSPISGHRSVSWYQQTPGQGLQFLFEYFSETQRNKGNFPGRFSGRQFSNSRSEMNVSTLELGDSALYLCASSLQQGGYTFGSGTRLTVV.

The rearrangement links TRBV7-6 to TRBJ1-5, with D hard to call. Per germline, CDR1 SGHVS and CDR2 FNYEAQ. Trimming took off 2 bases at V and 4 bases at J, with 18 bases between the two ends. This CDR3 comprises 17 residues. The CDR3 here is CASSLKPMAVDNQPQHF. DNA of the CDR3: TGTGCCAGCAGCTTAAAGCCCATGGCGGTGGATAATCAGCCCCAGCATTTT. Full variable domain (missing parts from reference TRBV7-6 and TRBJ1-5): GAGVSQSPRYKVTKRGQDVALRCDPISGHVSLYWYRQALGQGPEFLTYFNYEAQQDKSGLPNDRFSAERPEGSISTLTIQRTEQRDSAMYRCASSLKPMAVDNQPQHFGDGTRLSIL.

This clone is a singleton in its sample. This sequence joins TRBV5-4 and TRBJ2-1, with 8 bases aligning to TRBD2. The CDR3 loop spans 15 amino acids. J lost 1 base, V lost 4 bases, and 4 bases had no gene match. The germline gives CDR1 SGHNT, CDR2 YYREEE (reference sequence). The CDR3 region has the DNA TGTGCCAGCAGCCTGGAGCGGGAGTCCTACAATGAGCAGTTCTTC. It encodes CASSLERESYNEQFF. Using reference TRBV5-4 and TRBJ2-1 for the parts outside the CDR3, the full variable domain is ETGVTQSPTHLIKTRGQQVTLRCSSQSGHNTVSWYQQALGQGPQFIFQYYREEENGRGNFPPRFSGLQFPNYSSELNVNALELDDSALYLCASSLERESYNEQFFGPGTRLTVL.

This chain uses TRBV11-2 with TRBJ1-1, with D uncertain. Germline CDR1 SGHAT, CDR2 FQNNGV. Trimming left V 0 bases short and J 3 bases short, with 5 bases between. This CDR3 is 13 amino acids long. CDR3 amino acids: CASSLDRYTEAFF. CDR3 nucleotides: TGTGCCAGCAGCTTAGACAGGTACACTGAAGCTTTCTTT.

The rearrangement joins TRBV3-1 (or the pseudogene TRBV3-2) to TRBJ1-6; D uncertain. V was shortened by 6 bases and J by 4 bases, with 4 bases between the two germline ends. Germline V lookup: CDR1 LGHDT, CDR2 YNNKEL (reference sequence). CDR3 length: 12 residues. Here the CDR3 reads CASRQYNSPLHF. The CDR3 DNA reads as TGTGCCAGCAGACAGTATAATTCACCCCTCCACTTT.

The chain employs TRBV6-5 and TRBJ2-1, with TRBD2 matching over 9 bases. Germline loops: CDR1 MNHEY, CDR2 SVGAGI. The CDR3 is 14 amino acids. J was trimmed by 10 bases and V by 11 bases; bases with no gene match: 15. The CDR3 protein is CAGRDSGRSEEQFF. The DNA for the CDR3 is TGTGCCGGACGGGATAGCGGGAGATCAGAGGAGCAGTTCTTC.

The gene calls are TRBV5-1 and TRBJ1-6; D gene ambiguous. The CDR3 has 13 residues. Germline CDR1 SGHRS, CDR2 YFSETQ. V gave up 5 bases and J gave up 9 bases, with 12 bases separating them. In DNA, the CDR3 is TGCGCCAGCAGTCCCCCCGTAGGTTCACCCCTCCACTTT. Translated: CASSPPVGSPLHF.

This chain uses TRBV4-2 with TRBJ2-3; D possibly corresponds to TRBD2 (6 bases). The CDR3 is made up of 16 amino acids. Germline values: CDR1 LGHNA, CDR2 YNFKEQ. V was clipped by 2 bases and J by 3 bases, with 15 bases between them. Written as DNA, the CDR3 is TGTGCCAGCAGCCAACCGGGCCTCGGGGGAACAGATACGCAGTATTTT. Amino acid sequence: CASSQPGLGGTDTQYF.

The rearrangement links TRBV5-1 to TRBJ2-3; D assignment may be TRBD1 or TRBD2 (6 bases each). This CDR3 has 15 amino acids. The germline V gene has CDR1 SGHRS and CDR2 YFSETQ. Deletions cut 4 bases from V and 2 bases from J, with 14 bases between. CDR3 in amino acids: CASSQGGTSTDTQYF. DNA of the CDR3: TGCGCCAGCAGCCAGGGCGGGACATCCACAGATACGCAGTATTTT.

The chain recombines TRBV18 with TRBJ1-2; 8 bases are shared with TRBD1. The CDR3 is 16 amino acids. V lost 3 bases and J lost 0; bases outside the gene matches: 6. Germline V CDR1 and CDR2: KGHSH, LQKENI. The CDR3, as DNA: TGTGCCAGCTCACCGGGGACAGGCGCAACTAACTATGGCTACACCTTC. Protein sequence: CASSPGTGATNYGYTF. Together with reference TRBV18 and TRBJ1-2, the CDR3 gives the full variable domain: NAGVMQNPRHLVRRRGQEARLRCSPMKGHSHVYWYRQLPEEGLKFMVYLQKENIIDESGMPKERFSAEFPKEGPSILRIQQVVRGDSAAYFCASSPGTGATNYGYTFGSGTRLTVV.

V and J are TRBV5-1 and TRBJ1-2; 7 nucleotides match TRBD1. J lost 0 bases, V lost 4 bases, and 9 bases had no gene match. This CDR3 region has 16 residues. The germline CDR1 and CDR2 sequences are SGHRS and YFSETQ. The CDR3 nucleotides read TGCGCCAGCAGCCCTATAAGGGGGCCACCTAACTATGGCTACACCTTC. Translated: CASSPIRGPPNYGYTF.

The gene calls are TRBV5-1 and TRBJ1-3; a weak D match, TRBD1 (5 bases). This CDR3 has 17 residues. V lost 1 base and J 1 base, leaving 15 bases between the germline ends. Germline CDR1 SGHRS, CDR2 YFSETQ. DNA for the CDR3: TGCGCCAGCAGCTTGTTTTCAGCTCCAGGGTCTGGAAACACCATATATTTT. The encoded protein is CASSLFSAPGSGNTIYF.

The V gene is TRBV3-1 (or the pseudogene TRBV3-2), the J gene TRBJ1-1; 8 nucleotides agree with TRBD1. V was pared by 0 bases and J by 4 bases, with 7 bases of the junction left unmatched. Per germline, CDR1 LGHDT and CDR2 YNNKEL (reference sequence). The CDR3 runs to 16 residues. The DNA for the CDR3 is TGTGCCAGCAGCCAAGAGTTCAGGGGGCGAGGCACTGAAGCTTTCTTT. It is translated as CASSQEFRGRGTEAFF.

In this sample, this clone turned up a few times. J is TRBJ2-7 and V is TRBV5-1; D ambiguous. Per germline, CDR1 SGHRS and CDR2 YFSETQ. The CDR3 runs 13 residues. V shed 0 bases and J shed 10 bases, with 14 bases lying between them. CDR3 in amino acids: CASSLDGKTAQYF. The CDR3 DNA follows: TGCGCCAGCAGCTTGGATGGCAAGACGGCACAGTACTTC.

This clone was seen just once. This chain joins TRBV30 and TRBJ1-2; D remains unclear. Between the trimmed V and J ends, which lost 2 bases and 4 bases, there was a span of 11 bases. The CDR3 runs to 13 residues. Germline CDR1 reads GTSNPN; CDR2 reads SVGIG (reference sequence). The CDR3 sequence is CAWSPRMGYGYTF. As DNA, the CDR3 is TGTGCCTGGAGTCCTAGGATGGGCTATGGCTACACCTTC.

V is TRBV29-1 and J is TRBJ1-2; 9 bases are shared with TRBD1. Trimming at V came to 6 bases and at J to 7 bases, leaving 6 bases not matched to a gene. The germline V gene has CDR1 SQVTM and CDR2 ANQGSEA. The CDR3 loop spans 12 amino acids. The CDR3 protein is CSVLTGGAGYTF. CDR3 sequence (DNA): TGCAGCGTCCTAACAGGGGGCGCTGGCTACACCTTC. Drawing the rest from reference TRBV29-1 and TRBJ1-2, the complete variable domain is SAVISQKPSRDICQRGTSLTIQCQVDSQVTMMFWYRQQPGQSLTLIATANQGSEATYESGFVIDKFPISRPNLTFSTLTVSNMSPEDSSIYLCSVLTGGAGYTFGSGTRLTVV.

J is TRBJ1-4 and V is TRBV29-1; 8 nucleotides align to TRBD1. CDR3 length: 11 residues. With 7 bases clipped from V and 13 bases from J, the junction kept 8 bases outside the gene matches. Germline V gene sequence: CDR1 SQVTM, CDR2 ANQGSEA. CDR3 residues: CSGGGTGRLFF. In DNA form, the CDR3 reads TGCAGCGGTGGAGGGACAGGAAGACTGTTTTTT.

This rearrangement joins TRBV6-5 to TRBJ2-7; D is tentatively TRBD1 or TRBD2 (7 bases each). Trimming stripped 3 bases from V and 2 bases from J, with 14 bases between. The V gene's germline CDR1 is MNHEY and CDR2 SVGAGI. This CDR3 comprises 15 residues. The CDR3 DNA follows: TGTGCCAGCAGTTATTGGCAGGGGGGGGCCTACGAGCAGTACTTC. Residues: CASSYWQGGAYEQYF.

The V and J genes are TRBV6-5 and TRBJ2-5; 8 bases line up with TRBD1. With 6 bases clipped from V and 3 bases from J, the junction kept 9 bases outside the gene matches. The germline V gene has CDR1 MNHEY and CDR2 SVGAGI. The CDR3 extends over 15 amino acids. The CDR3 loop reads CASRGDRGFEETQYF. The CDR3 coding sequence is TGTGCCAGCAGGGGAGACAGGGGATTCGAAGAGACCCAGTACTTC.